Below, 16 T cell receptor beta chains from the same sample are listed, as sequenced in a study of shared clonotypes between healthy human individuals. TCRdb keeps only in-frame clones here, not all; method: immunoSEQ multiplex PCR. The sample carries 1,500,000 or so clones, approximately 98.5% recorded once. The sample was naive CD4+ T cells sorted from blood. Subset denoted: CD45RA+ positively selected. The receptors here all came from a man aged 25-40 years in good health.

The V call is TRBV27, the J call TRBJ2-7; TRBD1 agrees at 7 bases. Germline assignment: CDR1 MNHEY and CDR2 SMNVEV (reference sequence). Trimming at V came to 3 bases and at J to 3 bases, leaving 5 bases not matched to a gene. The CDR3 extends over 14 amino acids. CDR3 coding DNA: TGTGCCAGCAGTTTCCCGGGACAGAGCTACGAGCAGTACTTC. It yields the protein CASSFPGQSYEQYF.

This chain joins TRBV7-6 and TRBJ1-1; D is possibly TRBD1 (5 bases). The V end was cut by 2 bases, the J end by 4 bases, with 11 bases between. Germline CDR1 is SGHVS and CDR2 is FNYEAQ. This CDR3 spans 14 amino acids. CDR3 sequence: CASSLRGGGTEAFF. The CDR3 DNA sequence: TGTGCCAGCAGCTTAAGGGGCGGGGGCACTGAAGCTTTCTTT.

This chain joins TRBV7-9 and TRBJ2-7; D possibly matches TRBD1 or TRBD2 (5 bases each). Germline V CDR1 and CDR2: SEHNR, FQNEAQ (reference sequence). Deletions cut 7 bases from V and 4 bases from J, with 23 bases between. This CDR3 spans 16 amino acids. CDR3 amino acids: CASTLAAGTNVYEQYF. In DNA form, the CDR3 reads TGTGCCAGCACCCTCGCGGCAGGGACCAACGTATACGAGCAGTACTTC. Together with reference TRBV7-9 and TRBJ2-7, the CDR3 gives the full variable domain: DTGVSQNPRHKITKRGQNVTFRCDPISEHNRLYWYRQTLGQGPEFLTYFQNEAQLEKSRLLSDRFSAERPKGSFSTLEIQRTEQGDSAMYLCASTLAAGTNVYEQYFGPGTRLTVT.

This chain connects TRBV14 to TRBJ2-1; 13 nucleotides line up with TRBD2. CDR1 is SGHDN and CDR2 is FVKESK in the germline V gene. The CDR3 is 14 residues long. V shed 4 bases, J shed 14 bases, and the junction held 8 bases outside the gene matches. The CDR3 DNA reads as TGTGCCAGCAGCCCACAACTAGCGGGAGGGCCCAAGTTCTTC. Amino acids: CASSPQLAGGPKFF. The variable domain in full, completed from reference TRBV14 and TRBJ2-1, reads EAGVTQFPSHSVIEKGQTVTLRCDPISGHDNLYWYRRVMGKEIKFLLHFVKESKQDESGMPNNRFLAERTGGTYSTLKVQPAELEDSGVYFCASSPQLAGGPKFFGPGTRLTVL.

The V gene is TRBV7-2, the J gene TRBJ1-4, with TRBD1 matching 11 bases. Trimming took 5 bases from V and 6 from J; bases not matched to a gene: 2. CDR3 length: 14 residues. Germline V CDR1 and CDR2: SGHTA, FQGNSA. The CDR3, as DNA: TGTGCCAGCAGCAAGGACAGGGGGCATGAAAAACTGTTTTTT. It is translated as CASSKDRGHEKLFF.

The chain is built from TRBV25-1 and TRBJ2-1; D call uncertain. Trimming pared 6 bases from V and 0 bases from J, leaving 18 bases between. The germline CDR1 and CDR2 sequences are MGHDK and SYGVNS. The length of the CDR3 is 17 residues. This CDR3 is CASSPPVALSSYNEQFF. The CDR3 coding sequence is TGTGCCAGCAGCCCCCCGGTGGCGTTGAGCTCCTACAATGAGCAGTTCTTC.

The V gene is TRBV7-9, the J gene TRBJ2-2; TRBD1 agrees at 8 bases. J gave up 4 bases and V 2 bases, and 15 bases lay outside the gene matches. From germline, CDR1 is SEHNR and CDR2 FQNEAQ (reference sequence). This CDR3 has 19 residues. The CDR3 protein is CASSLSHGTGYVVTGELFF. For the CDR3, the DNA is TGTGCCAGCAGCTTATCCCACGGGACAGGCTACGTCGTCACCGGGGAGCTGTTTTTT. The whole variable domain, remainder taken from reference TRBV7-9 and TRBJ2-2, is DTGVSQNPRHKITKRGQNVTFRCDPISEHNRLYWYRQTLGQGPEFLTYFQNEAQLEKSRLLSDRFSAERPKGSFSTLEIQRTEQGDSAMYLCASSLSHGTGYVVTGELFFGEGSRLTVL.

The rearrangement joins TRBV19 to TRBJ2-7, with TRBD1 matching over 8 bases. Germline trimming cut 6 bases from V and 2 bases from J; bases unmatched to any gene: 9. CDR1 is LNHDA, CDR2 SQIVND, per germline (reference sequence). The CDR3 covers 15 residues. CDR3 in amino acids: CASRSSKQGAYEQYF. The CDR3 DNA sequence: TGTGCCAGTAGAAGTAGTAAACAGGGGGCCTACGAGCAGTACTTC.

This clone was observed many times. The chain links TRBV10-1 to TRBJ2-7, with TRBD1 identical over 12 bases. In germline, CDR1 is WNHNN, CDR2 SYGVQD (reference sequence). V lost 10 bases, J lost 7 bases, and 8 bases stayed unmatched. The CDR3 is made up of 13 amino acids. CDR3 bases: TGCGCCATCCCGGGACAGGGGGCTTGGGAGCAGTACTTC. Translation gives CAIPGQGAWEQYF.

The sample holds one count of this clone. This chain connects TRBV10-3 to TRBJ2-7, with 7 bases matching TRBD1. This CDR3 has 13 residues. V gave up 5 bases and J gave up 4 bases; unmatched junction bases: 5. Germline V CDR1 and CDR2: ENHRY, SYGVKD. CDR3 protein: CAISWDSKYEQYF. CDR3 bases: TGTGCCATCAGTTGGGACAGTAAGTACGAGCAGTACTTC.

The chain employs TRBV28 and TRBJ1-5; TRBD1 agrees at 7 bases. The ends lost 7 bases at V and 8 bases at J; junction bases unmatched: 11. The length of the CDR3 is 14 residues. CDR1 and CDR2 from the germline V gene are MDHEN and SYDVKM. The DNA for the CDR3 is TGTGCCAGCATCGACGGAGGGGGCTCGGAGCCCCAGCATTTT. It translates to CASIDGGGSEPQHF.

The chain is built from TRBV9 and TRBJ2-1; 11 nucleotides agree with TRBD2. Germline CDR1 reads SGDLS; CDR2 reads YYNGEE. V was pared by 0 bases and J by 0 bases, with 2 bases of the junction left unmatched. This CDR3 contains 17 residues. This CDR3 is CASSVGLAGNSYNEQFF. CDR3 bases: TGTGCCAGCAGCGTAGGACTAGCGGGAAACTCCTACAATGAGCAGTTCTTC.

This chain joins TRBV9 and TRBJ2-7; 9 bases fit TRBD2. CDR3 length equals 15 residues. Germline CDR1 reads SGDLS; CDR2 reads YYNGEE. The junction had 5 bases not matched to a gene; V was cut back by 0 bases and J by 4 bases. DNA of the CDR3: TGTGCCAGCAGCGTAGTCCCTAGCGGGACTTACGAGCAGTACTTC. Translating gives CASSVVPSGTYEQYF.

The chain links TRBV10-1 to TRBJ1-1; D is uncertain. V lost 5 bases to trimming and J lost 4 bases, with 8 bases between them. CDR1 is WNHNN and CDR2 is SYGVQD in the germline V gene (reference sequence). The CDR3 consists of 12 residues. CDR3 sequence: CASSNPSTEAFF. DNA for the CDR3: TGCGCCAGCAGTAATCCCAGCACTGAAGCTTTCTTT.

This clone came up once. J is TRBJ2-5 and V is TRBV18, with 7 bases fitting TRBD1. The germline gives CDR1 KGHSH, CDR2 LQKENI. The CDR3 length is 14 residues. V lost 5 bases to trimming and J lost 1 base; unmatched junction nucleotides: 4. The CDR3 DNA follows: TGTGCCAGCTCAGTGGGACAGATCCAAGAGACCCAGTACTTC. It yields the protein CASSVGQIQETQYF.

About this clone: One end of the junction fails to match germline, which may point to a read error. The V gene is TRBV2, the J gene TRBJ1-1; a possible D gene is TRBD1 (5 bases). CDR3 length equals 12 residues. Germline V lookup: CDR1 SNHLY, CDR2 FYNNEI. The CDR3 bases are TGTGCCAGTCGTCGGGGGAACTCTGAAGCTTTCTTT. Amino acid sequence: CASRRGNSEAFF.